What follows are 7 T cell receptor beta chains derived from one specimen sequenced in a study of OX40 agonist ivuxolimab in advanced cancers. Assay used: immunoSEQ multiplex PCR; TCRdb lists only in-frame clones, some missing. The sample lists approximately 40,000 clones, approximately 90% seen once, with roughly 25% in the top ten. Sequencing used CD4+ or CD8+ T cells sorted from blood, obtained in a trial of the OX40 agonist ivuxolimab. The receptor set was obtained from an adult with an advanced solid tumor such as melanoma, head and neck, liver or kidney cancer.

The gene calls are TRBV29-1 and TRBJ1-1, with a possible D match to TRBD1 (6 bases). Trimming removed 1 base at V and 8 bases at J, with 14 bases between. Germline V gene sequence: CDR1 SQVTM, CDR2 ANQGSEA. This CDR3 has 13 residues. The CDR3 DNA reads TGCAGCGTTGAAGGAGGGGGACTAATCGAAGCTTTCTTT. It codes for CSVEGGGLIEAFF. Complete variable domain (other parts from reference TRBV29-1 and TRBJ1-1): SAVISQKPSRDICQRGTSLTIQCQVDSQVTMMFWYRQQPGQSLTLIATANQGSEATYESGFVIDKFPISRPNLTFSTLTVSNMSPEDSSIYLCSVEGGGLIEAFFGQGTRLTVV.

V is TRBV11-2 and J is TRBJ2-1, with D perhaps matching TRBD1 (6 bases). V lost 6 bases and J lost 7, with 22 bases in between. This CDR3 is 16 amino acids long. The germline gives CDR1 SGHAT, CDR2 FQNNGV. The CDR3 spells CASRRATGQGKNEQFF. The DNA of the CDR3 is TGTGCCAGCAGAAGGGCCACCGGCCAGGGGAAGAATGAGCAGTTCTTC.

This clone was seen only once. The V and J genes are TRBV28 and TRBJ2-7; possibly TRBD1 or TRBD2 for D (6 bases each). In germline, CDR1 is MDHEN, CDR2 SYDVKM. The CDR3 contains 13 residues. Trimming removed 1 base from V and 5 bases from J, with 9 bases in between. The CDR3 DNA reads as TGTGCCAGCAGTTTATCGGAGGGGGACGAGCAGTACTTC. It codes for CASSLSEGDEQYF.

The CDR3 loop is CASSLLGTEQFF. DNA for the CDR3: TGTGCCAGCAGTTTATTAGGTACTGAGCAGTTCTTC. This sequence joins TRBV28 and TRBJ2-1; no firm D call. The CDR3 consists of 12 residues. V gave up 1 base and J gave up 9 bases, with 7 bases separating them. Looked up from germline, CDR1 is MDHEN and CDR2 is SYDVKM.

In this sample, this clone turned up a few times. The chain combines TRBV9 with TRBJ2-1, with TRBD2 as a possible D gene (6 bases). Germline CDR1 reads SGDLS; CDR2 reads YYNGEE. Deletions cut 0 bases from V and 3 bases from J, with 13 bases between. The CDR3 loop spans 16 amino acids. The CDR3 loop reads CASSVVASVYYNEQFF. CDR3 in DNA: TGTGCCAGCAGCGTAGTCGCTAGCGTCTACTACAATGAGCAGTTCTTC.

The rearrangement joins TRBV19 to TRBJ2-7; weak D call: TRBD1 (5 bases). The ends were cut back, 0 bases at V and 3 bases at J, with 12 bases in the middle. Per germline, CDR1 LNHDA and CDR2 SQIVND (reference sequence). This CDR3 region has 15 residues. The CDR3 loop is CASSIDLLDNYEQYF. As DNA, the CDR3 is TGTGCCAGTAGTATAGATCTCTTGGACAACTACGAGCAGTACTTC.

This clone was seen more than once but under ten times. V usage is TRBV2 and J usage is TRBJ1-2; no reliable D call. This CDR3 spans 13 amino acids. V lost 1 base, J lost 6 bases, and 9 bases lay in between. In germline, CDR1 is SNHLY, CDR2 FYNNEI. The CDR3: CASSEELRDGYTF. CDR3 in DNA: TGTGCCAGCAGTGAAGAATTACGCGATGGCTACACCTTC.